This T cell receptor beta chain was sequenced for a study of CD4 T cells in relation to SARS-CoV-2 and coronaviruses. Turning to this clone: Antigen specificity is unknown.

Before the COVID-19 pandemic, during about 2011-2019, CD4+ T cells were taken from unexposed donors. Isolation of CD4+ T cells took place after nine to ten days in culture. Unexposed-donor CD4+ T cells were probed with SARS-CoV-2 S/N and four cold-coronavirus spikes, cells permitting. Trimming left V 6 bases short and J 6 bases short, with 11 bases between. This CDR3 has 12 residues. Germline CDR1 and CDR2: MNHEY and SVGEGT. The data were produced by immunoSEQ multiplex PCR, yet TCRdb's version contains in-frame clones alone and is incomplete. The table records more than 25,000 clones, 73% of them present only once.

The sequence was obtained from a human donor in good health. The sample consisted of CD4+ T cells from PBMCs, cultured in vitro. The chain has TRBV6-2 or TRBV6-3 and TRBJ1-2, with D perhaps matching TRBD1 (6 bases). Here the CDR3 DNA reads TGTGCCAGCAGCCGCACAGGGCATGGCTACACCTTC. Translation gives CASSRTGHGYTF.